The next 29 T cell receptor beta chains were all read from a single sample in a study of blood T cell repertoires in COVID-19. Some clones are missing from TCRdb's copy, which holds only in-frame ones; the method was immunoSEQ multiplex PCR. The table has approximately 330,000 clones, approximately 90% seen once. Sequenced: peripheral blood. These receptors all come from a man in his thirties or forties with COVID-19, enrolled during active disease.

This chain uses TRBV7-9 with TRBJ2-7; 8 bases are shared with TRBD1. V lost 6 bases to trimming and J lost 0 bases; unmatched junction nucleotides: 13. CDR3 size: 17 residues. The V gene's germline CDR1 is SEHNR and CDR2 FQNEAQ (reference sequence). In DNA form, the CDR3 reads TGTGCCAGCAGTGAATTGGGATTAGGACAGGGCTCCTACGAGCAGTACTTC. Amino acids: CASSELGLGQGSYEQYF.

This clone occurred once. V is TRBV5-1 and J is TRBJ2-6; possible D gene TRBD1, 7 bases. The germline V and J ends were trimmed by 1 base and 0 bases, with 17 bases remaining between them. Germline CDR1 SGHRS, CDR2 YFSETQ. CDR3 length: 19 amino acids. The DNA of the CDR3 is TGCGCCAGCAGCTTGTGGGGGGACAGAGGGTTCTCTGGGGCCAACGTCCTGACTTTC. Amino acids: CASSLWGDRGFSGANVLTF.

The chain has TRBV11-3 and TRBJ2-3; the D gene is possibly TRBD2 (5 bases). CDR1 SGHNT and CDR2 YENEEA come from the germline V gene. There are 15 residues in the CDR3. V was shortened by 0 bases and J by 2 bases, with 9 bases between the two germline ends. CDR3 DNA: TGTGCCAGCAGCTTAGATGGGAGTCACACAGATACGCAGTATTTT. This encodes CASSLDGSHTDTQYF.

The V gene is TRBV12-5, the J gene TRBJ1-6, with D possibly TRBD1 on 5 matching bases. The V gene's germline CDR1 is LGHNT and CDR2 FRNRAP. The length of the CDR3 is 16 residues. The V gene lost 2 bases and the J gene lost 19 bases, with 27 bases spanning the gap. The chain's CDR3 is CASGLSKGAVEFTPHF. The DNA for the CDR3 is TGTGCTAGTGGTTTGTCAAAAGGGGCGGTCGAATTCACCCCTCACTTT.

The V gene is TRBV10-3, the J gene TRBJ2-5; 9 bases align to TRBD2. This CDR3 is 17 amino acids long. V lost 2 bases to trimming and J lost 5 bases; unmatched junction nucleotides: 12. Germline values: CDR1 ENHRY, CDR2 SYGVKD. CDR3 residues: CAISEGTLAGVRETQYF. CDR3 nucleotides: TGTGCCATCAGTGAGGGGACCTTAGCGGGAGTTCGGGAGACCCAGTACTTC.

This clone has a single count. The rearrangement links TRBV5-5 to TRBJ1-4, with TRBD1 identical over 8 bases. V lost 9 bases and J lost 4; bases outside the gene matches: 5. Germline V gene data show CDR1 as SGHKS and CDR2 as YYEKEE (reference sequence). This CDR3 contains 13 residues. CDR3: CATSTGDNEKLFF. The CDR3 nucleotides read TGTGCCACTTCGACAGGGGATAATGAAAAACTGTTTTTT. Complete variable domain (other parts from reference TRBV5-5 and TRBJ1-4): DAGVTQSPTHLIKTRGQQVTLRCSPISGHKSVSWYQQVLGQGPQFIFQYYEKEERGRGNFPDRFSARQFPNYSSELNVNALLLGDSALYLCATSTGDNEKLFFGSGTQLSVL.

The chain links TRBV5-5 to TRBJ1-5; 7 nucleotides line up with TRBD1. V lost 0 bases to trimming and J lost 4 bases; unmatched junction nucleotides: 7. This CDR3 region has 16 residues. Germline lookup yields CDR1 SGHKS and CDR2 YYEKEE (reference sequence). CDR3 in amino acids: CASSLAPRGANQPQHF. As DNA, the CDR3 is TGTGCCAGCAGCTTGGCCCCCAGGGGGGCTAATCAGCCCCAGCATTTT.

DNA for the CDR3: TGTGCCAGCAGTCGGGACAGCCAAGAGACCCAGTACTTC. Protein: CASSRDSQETQYF. The chain joins TRBV9 to TRBJ2-5, with 7 positions matching TRBD1. V lost 5 bases to trimming and J lost 1 base; unmatched junction nucleotides: 2. The CDR3 runs to 13 residues. The germline CDR1 and CDR2 sequences are SGDLS and YYNGEE.

V and J are TRBV28 and TRBJ2-2; unclear D gene. The germline gives CDR1 MDHEN, CDR2 SYDVKM. Deletions cut 7 bases from V and 3 bases from J, with 9 bases between. This CDR3 is 13 amino acids long. The CDR3 DNA sequence: TGTGCCAGCACTCCCAGTTACACCGGGGAGCTGTTTTTT. This encodes CASTPSYTGELFF.

The chain uses TRBV30 and TRBJ2-5; D is perhaps TRBD1 (6 bases). Germline values: CDR1 GTSNPN, CDR2 SVGIG (reference sequence). The germline V and J ends were trimmed by 0 bases and 7 bases, with 12 bases remaining between them. The CDR3 length is 13 residues. CDR3 in DNA: TGTGCCTGGAGTGTACAGGGTGGGTCGACCCAGTACTTC. Its translation: CAWSVQGGSTQYF.

The chain employs TRBV18 and TRBJ2-4; tentative D call: TRBD2 (6 bases). Trimming pared 2 bases from V and 9 bases from J, leaving 11 bases between. The CDR3 extends over 13 amino acids. Germline CDR1 is KGHSH and CDR2 is LQKENI. The CDR3 DNA reads TGTGCCAGCTCACCAGGGGACTGGGTCATTCAGTACTTC. As protein: CASSPGDWVIQYF. The full variable domain, with the rest looked up from reference TRBV18 and TRBJ2-4, is NAGVMQNPRHLVRRRGQEARLRCSPMKGHSHVYWYRQLPEEGLKFMVYLQKENIIDESGMPKERFSAEFPKEGPSILRIQQVVRGDSAAYFCASSPGDWVIQYFGAGTRLSVL.

The rearrangement joins TRBV4-2 to TRBJ1-1; TRBD1 might be the D (6 bases). The length of the CDR3 is 13 residues. V lost 4 bases, J lost 6 bases, and 12 bases lay in between. CDR1 and CDR2 from the germline V gene are LGHNA and YNFKEQ. The CDR3 sequence is CASSPHRAPEAFF. CDR3 bases: TGTGCCAGCAGCCCGCACAGGGCCCCTGAAGCTTTCTTT.

The V gene is TRBV18, the J gene TRBJ2-5, with D possibly matching TRBD2 (5 bases). V was pared by 3 bases and J by 5 bases, with 13 bases between. Germline CDR1 is KGHSH and CDR2 is LQKENI. The CDR3 is 14 amino acids. The CDR3 DNA follows: TGTGCCAGCTCACCGAGGGTAGGGATCGAGACCCAGTACTTC. It is translated as CASSPRVGIETQYF.

The V and J genes are TRBV6-7 and TRBJ1-3; TRBD1 aligns across 7 bases. TRBV6-7 is filed as an ORF, its function uncertain. The junction had 13 bases not matched to a gene; V was cut back by 2 bases and J by 3 bases. The CDR3 totals 18 residues. The CDR3 loop is CASSYPKDRPLGGNTIYF. In DNA form, the CDR3 reads TGTGCCAGCAGTTACCCCAAGGACAGGCCTTTAGGTGGAAACACCATATATTTT.

The chain couples TRBV4-2 to TRBJ2-3, with TRBD1 as a possible D gene (6 bases). The CDR3 loop spans 19 amino acids. Germline V gene sequence: CDR1 LGHNA, CDR2 YNFKEQ. Trimming stripped 3 bases from V and 3 bases from J, with 25 bases between. CDR3 protein: CASSHTGSGDTRPTDTQYF. DNA for the CDR3: TGTGCCAGCAGCCATACTGGATCAGGGGACACCCGACCGACAGATACGCAGTATTTT.

This clone came up many times. This sequence joins TRBV28 and TRBJ1-2; TRBD1 agrees at 9 bases. Germline CDR1 and CDR2: MDHEN and SYDVKM. J was trimmed by 6 bases and V by 11 bases; bases with no gene match: 13. The CDR3 is 14 amino acids. The CDR3 reads CAAGTGTRIDGYTF. The CDR3 coding sequence is TGTGCCGCCGGGACAGGGACCCGAATCGATGGCTACACCTTC.

This rearrangement joins TRBV18 to TRBJ2-1, with 9 positions matching TRBD1. After removal of 3 bases from V and 3 bases from J, the junction contained 9 bases not matched to a gene. From germline, CDR1 is KGHSH and CDR2 LQKENI. This CDR3 spans 17 amino acids. CDR3 residues: CASSPPPGQGYYNEQFF. The CDR3 DNA follows: TGTGCCAGCTCACCTCCTCCGGGACAGGGATACTACAATGAGCAGTTCTTC.

The V gene is TRBV19, the J gene TRBJ1-2; no reliable D call. Germline V lookup: CDR1 LNHDA, CDR2 SQIVND (reference sequence). The CDR3 length is 15 residues. V was clipped by 6 bases and J by 0 bases, with 14 bases between them. CDR3 sequence reads: CASSLTRNANYGYTF. The CDR3 DNA is TGTGCCAGTAGCCTTACCAGGAACGCTAACTATGGCTACACCTTC. Full variable domain (missing parts from reference TRBV19 and TRBJ1-2): DGGITQSPKYLFRKEGQNVTLSCEQNLNHDAMYWYRQDPGQGLRLIYYSQIVNDFQKGDIAEGYSVSREKKESFPLTVTSAQKNPTAFYLCASSLTRNANYGYTFGSGTRLTVV.

The chain is built from TRBV6-5 and TRBJ2-2, with 10 positions matching TRBD1. CDR3 length equals 15 residues. Germline CDR1 and CDR2: MNHEY and SVGAGI. V lost 4 bases and J lost 3; bases outside the gene matches: 2. The CDR3 DNA follows: TGTGCCAGCAGTTCGGGACAGGGGCACACCGGGGAGCTGTTTTTT. Translating gives CASSSGQGHTGELFF.

This chain links TRBV28 with TRBJ1-3; 8 nucleotides align to TRBD1. The V and J ends lost 2 bases and 3 bases, in that order; junction bases with no gene match: 6. The germline gives CDR1 MDHEN, CDR2 SYDVKM. The CDR3 runs to 16 residues. CDR3 in DNA: TGTGCCAGCAGTTTAGCACAGGGGGTAGTTGGAAACACCATATATTTT. Amino acids: CASSLAQGVVGNTIYF.

The CDR3 sequence: CASSNSGSNEQFF. CDR3 bases: TGTGCCAGCAGCAATAGCGGGAGCAATGAGCAGTTCTTC. V and J are TRBV28 and TRBJ2-1; 9 nucleotides agree with TRBD2. CDR1 MDHEN and CDR2 SYDVKM come from the germline V gene. J was trimmed by 6 bases and V by 6 bases; bases with no gene match: 3. The CDR3 has 13 amino acids.

The genes are TRBV3-1 (or the pseudogene TRBV3-2) and TRBJ1-2; D remains unclear. The CDR3 totals 15 residues. V gave up 1 base and J gave up 4 bases, with 13 bases separating them. The germline gives CDR1 LGHDT, CDR2 YNNKEL (reference sequence). Here the CDR3 DNA reads TGTGCCAGCAGCCAAGTGGCCACCCGCGGCTATGGCTACACCTTC. It translates to CASSQVATRGYGYTF.

The rearrangement uses TRBV12-5 and TRBJ1-5; D might be TRBD1 (6 bases). V lost 5 bases and J 2 bases, leaving 19 bases between the germline ends. Germline CDR1 is LGHNT and CDR2 is FRNRAP. The CDR3 sequence is 17 residues long. As DNA, the CDR3 is TGTGCTAGTGGTCCCTTGTTTCCCGGGGGGCGCAATCAGCCCCAGCATTTT. It is translated as CASGPLFPGGRNQPQHF. Supplemented by reference TRBV12-5 and TRBJ1-5, the full variable domain reads DARVTQTPRHKVTEMGQEVTMRCQPILGHNTVFWYRQTMMQGLELLAYFRNRAPLDDSGMPKDRFSAEMPDATLATLKIQPSEPRDSAVYFCASGPLFPGGRNQPQHFGDGTRLSIL.

This chain connects TRBV6-5 to TRBJ2-7, with D possibly TRBD2 on 5 matching bases. This CDR3 has 13 amino acids. Trimming took 5 bases from V and 3 from J, leaving 11 bases between them. CDR1 MNHEY and CDR2 SVGAGI come from the germline V gene. The CDR3 loop reads CASSRDPDYEQYF. CDR3 in DNA: TGTGCCAGCAGTCGGGATCCGGACTACGAGCAGTACTTC.

The chain is built from TRBV6-2 or TRBV6-3 and TRBJ2-6, with TRBD1 as a possible D gene (5 bases). Germline V gene data show CDR1 as MNHEY and CDR2 as SVGEGT. Trimming pared 5 bases from V and 0 bases from J, leaving 17 bases between. CDR3 length: 18 residues. In DNA form, the CDR3 reads TGTGCCAGCAGTCCCAGAGCAGGGATACCCTCTGGGGCCAACGTCCTGACTTTC. Protein: CASSPRAGIPSGANVLTF.

The rearrangement links TRBV12-5 to TRBJ2-2, with D uncertain. Germline V lookup: CDR1 LGHNT, CDR2 FRNRAP. The CDR3 extends over 17 amino acids. V was shortened by 0 bases and J by 8 bases, with 19 bases between the two germline ends. The CDR3 region is CASGLVRVIGAAGELFF. The DNA of the CDR3 is TGTGCTAGTGGTTTGGTACGGGTAATAGGTGCGGCAGGGGAGCTGTTTTTT.

The chain recombines TRBV19 with TRBJ2-1; D possibly corresponds to TRBD1 (5 bases). The germline gives CDR1 LNHDA, CDR2 SQIVND (reference sequence). This CDR3 spans 14 amino acids. V lost 6 bases to trimming and J lost 2 bases, with 11 bases between them. The DNA of the CDR3 is TGTGCCAGTAGGAAGGGGAATCCCTACAATGAGCAGTTCTTC. Amino acid sequence: CASRKGNPYNEQFF.

The chain couples TRBV27 to TRBJ1-6, with TRBD1 as a possible D gene (6 bases). V was pared by 5 bases and J by 10 bases, with 18 bases between. CDR3 length: 15 residues. CDR1 is MNHEY, CDR2 SMNVEV, per germline (reference sequence). CDR3 residues: CASSILRDRGSPLHF. In DNA, the CDR3 is TGTGCCAGCAGTATCCTAAGGGATAGGGGGTCACCCCTCCACTTT.

This sequence joins TRBV6-2 or TRBV6-3 and TRBJ2-1; 9 nucleotides align to TRBD1. This CDR3 has 17 residues. Germline loops: CDR1 MNHEY, CDR2 SVGEGT. J gave up 4 bases and V 2 bases, and 9 bases lay outside the gene matches. CDR3 DNA sequence: TGTGCCAGCAGTTACCGAATAGGACAGGGGCCTTACAATGAGCAGTTCTTC. Its translation is CASSYRIGQGPYNEQFF.